The present T cell receptor beta chain was sequenced within a study of T cells in Graves' hyperthyroidism and ophthalmopathy. Authors of the study amplified TCR beta CDR3 regions from RNA transcripts. RT-PCR in the first round (using the HTBI primer set) targeted the TCR CDR3. From the multiplex PCR reads, TCRdb called clonotypes with MiXCR, one entry per CDR3 protein. The repertoire holds about 400,000 distinct CDR3 sequences, roughly 13% seen once, with around 28% in the top ten. Clinical symptoms, serum thyroxine, TRAb, thyroid ultrasound and orbital computed tomography informed diagnoses. Source material for PBMCs was about 10 ml fresh peripheral blood. A remark on this clonotype: Antigen unknown.

This CDR3 spans 15 amino acids. V lost 6 bases and J 7 bases, leaving 16 bases between the germline ends. The germline CDR1 and CDR2 sequences are MNHEY and SVGEGT. Study-level points and caveats: Most clonotypes expanded in the thyroid (above 0.001) were also present in blood. In the analysis, a 13 V-J model separated ophthalmopathy from stable hyperthyroidism.

The rearrangement joins TRBV6-2 or TRBV6-3 to TRBJ1-6; D is unclear. This TCR came from a man aged 50 to 59 with Graves' ophthalmopathy. Sequencing was carried out using blood. CDR3 sequence (DNA): TGTGCCAGCAGGAGCGCGGGGATCGGGAATTCACCCCTCCACTTT. Translating it yields CASRSAGIGNSPLHF.